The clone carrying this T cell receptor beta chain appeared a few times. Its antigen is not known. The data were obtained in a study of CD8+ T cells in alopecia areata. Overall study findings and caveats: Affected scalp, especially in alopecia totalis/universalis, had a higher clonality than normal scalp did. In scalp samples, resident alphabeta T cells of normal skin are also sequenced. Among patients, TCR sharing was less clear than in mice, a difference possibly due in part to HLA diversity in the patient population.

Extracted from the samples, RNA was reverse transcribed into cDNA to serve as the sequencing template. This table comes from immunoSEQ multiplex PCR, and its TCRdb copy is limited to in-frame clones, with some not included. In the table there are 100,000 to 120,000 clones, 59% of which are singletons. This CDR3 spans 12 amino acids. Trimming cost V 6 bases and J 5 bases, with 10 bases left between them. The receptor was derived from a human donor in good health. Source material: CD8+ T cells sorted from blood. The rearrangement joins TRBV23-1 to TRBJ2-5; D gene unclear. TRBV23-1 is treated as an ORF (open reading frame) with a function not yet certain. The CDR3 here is CASRIAQETQYF. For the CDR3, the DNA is TGCGCCAGCAGGATTGCCCAGGAGACCCAGTACTTC.